The 12 T cell receptor beta chains listed next were all sequenced from one sample in a study of cytomegalovirus exposure and HLA in healthy donors. The PCR employed 60 Vbeta primers together with 13 Jbeta primers. Measured with immunoSEQ multiplex PCR; TCRdb has only the in-frame clones, and not every one. The sample shows 120,000 to 150,000 clones, around 81% of them seen only once. The source material was PBMCs. The source of these receptors is a man between 35 and 55 years old in good health and CMV-seropositive.

This chain joins TRBV28 and TRBJ2-3, with D unresolved. The CDR3 runs to 11 residues. Per the germline V gene, CDR1 is MDHEN and CDR2 is SYDVKM. Trimming stripped 4 bases from V and 4 bases from J, with 3 bases between. The CDR3, as DNA: TGTGCCAGCAGTTCTCCAGATACGCAGTATTTT. Amino acid sequence: CASSSPDTQYF.

This rearrangement joins TRBV28 to TRBJ2-1, with 8 bases fitting TRBD2. Germline assignment: CDR1 MDHEN and CDR2 SYDVKM. V was pared by 3 bases and J by 0 bases, with 4 bases of the junction left unmatched. The CDR3 totals 16 residues. The CDR3 region has the DNA TGTGCCAGCAGTTTTAGCGGGACCCCCTCCTACAATGAGCAGTTCTTC. Its protein is CASSFSGTPSYNEQFF.

The V gene is TRBV5-1, the J gene TRBJ1-2, with D unresolved. Germline V gene data show CDR1 as SGHRS and CDR2 as YFSETQ. V shed 2 bases and J shed 4 bases, with 9 bases lying between them. The CDR3 sequence is 13 residues long. The CDR3 DNA sequence: TGCGCCAGCAGCTTTGGTCCAGTCTATGGCTACACCTTC. As protein: CASSFGPVYGYTF.

The V gene is TRBV2, the J gene TRBJ1-1; D unclear. The germline V and J ends were trimmed by 6 bases and 7 bases, with 12 bases remaining between them. CDR1 and CDR2 from the germline V gene are SNHLY and FYNNEI. This CDR3 has 12 amino acids. The DNA of the CDR3 is TGTGCCAGCAGACAGACGACCATTGAAGCTTTCTTT. Translated: CASRQTTIEAFF.

The chain combines TRBV29-1 with TRBJ1-2; D remains unclear. With 7 bases removed from V and 5 bases from J, the gap between germline ends came to 14 bases. Germline V gene lookup returns CDR1 SQVTM and CDR2 ANQGSEA. The CDR3 contains 12 residues. CDR3 bases: TGCAGCGCTCCCACGGGGTCGTATGGCTACACCTTC. This translates into CSAPTGSYGYTF.

A word on this clone: At one of its ends the junction is not consistent with the germline gene, which may arise from a read error. V usage is TRBV25-1 and J usage is TRBJ2-3; 11 bases are a match to TRBD2. The CDR3 has 15 residues. Germline V gene data show CDR1 as MGHDK and CDR2 as SYGVNS. The CDR3 DNA sequence: TGTGCGAGCAGCCTAGCGGGAGGCACCACAGATACGCAGTATTTT. Residues: CASSLAGGTTDTQYF.

This chain joins TRBV30 and TRBJ1-2, with a tentative D call TRBD1 (6 bases). The CDR3 extends over 15 amino acids. In germline, CDR1 is GTSNPN, CDR2 SVGIG (reference sequence). V shed 1 base and J shed 8 bases, with 20 bases lying between them. Here the CDR3 DNA reads TGTGCCTGGAGTGCCGATTGGGGGCTGGCATCCGGCTACACCTTC. Its translation: CAWSADWGLASGYTF.

J is TRBJ2-1 and V is TRBV6-6; the D is unclear. The length of the CDR3 is 12 residues. Trimming removed 6 bases from V and 8 bases from J, with 11 bases in between. Germline V gives CDR1 MNHNY, CDR2 SVGAGI (reference sequence). CDR3 sequence: CASRSTFDEQFF. DNA of the CDR3: TGTGCCAGCAGGAGCACCTTCGATGAGCAGTTCTTC.

The chain uses TRBV29-1 and TRBJ2-5, with no clear D. Trimming took 3 bases from V and 2 from J, leaving 7 bases between them. The CDR3 contains 12 residues. Germline V gene data show CDR1 as SQVTM and CDR2 as ANQGSEA. The DNA of the CDR3 is TGCAGCGTTGAGGTGCAGCAAGAGACCCAGTACTTC. Translation gives CSVEVQQETQYF.

This chain connects TRBV5-1 to TRBJ2-7; TRBD1 is a possible D gene (5 bases). This CDR3 comprises 14 residues. V dropped 0 bases and J dropped 4 bases, with 11 bases sitting between them. In germline, CDR1 is SGHRS, CDR2 YFSETQ. The CDR3 DNA follows: TGCGCCAGCAGCTTGGAAGGGGCCCTTTACGAGCAGTACTTC. This codes for CASSLEGALYEQYF.

The rearrangement uses TRBV5-1 and TRBJ1-1; no clear D. The germline CDR1 and CDR2 sequences are SGHRS and YFSETQ. The V gene lost 4 bases and the J gene lost 1 base, with 11 bases spanning the gap. The CDR3 runs to 14 residues. The chain's CDR3 is CASSKDTPNTEAFF. The CDR3, as DNA: TGCGCCAGCAGCAAAGACACTCCGAACACTGAAGCTTTCTTT.

This chain uses TRBV11-2 with TRBJ1-2, with D maybe TRBD1 (6 bases). This CDR3 contains 13 residues. Germline loops: CDR1 SGHAT, CDR2 FQNNGV. V shed 5 bases and J shed 8 bases, with 15 bases lying between them. Here the CDR3 DNA reads TGTGCCAGCAGCCCTGACAGGCCCGCGGGCTACACCTTC. Translating gives CASSPDRPAGYTF.